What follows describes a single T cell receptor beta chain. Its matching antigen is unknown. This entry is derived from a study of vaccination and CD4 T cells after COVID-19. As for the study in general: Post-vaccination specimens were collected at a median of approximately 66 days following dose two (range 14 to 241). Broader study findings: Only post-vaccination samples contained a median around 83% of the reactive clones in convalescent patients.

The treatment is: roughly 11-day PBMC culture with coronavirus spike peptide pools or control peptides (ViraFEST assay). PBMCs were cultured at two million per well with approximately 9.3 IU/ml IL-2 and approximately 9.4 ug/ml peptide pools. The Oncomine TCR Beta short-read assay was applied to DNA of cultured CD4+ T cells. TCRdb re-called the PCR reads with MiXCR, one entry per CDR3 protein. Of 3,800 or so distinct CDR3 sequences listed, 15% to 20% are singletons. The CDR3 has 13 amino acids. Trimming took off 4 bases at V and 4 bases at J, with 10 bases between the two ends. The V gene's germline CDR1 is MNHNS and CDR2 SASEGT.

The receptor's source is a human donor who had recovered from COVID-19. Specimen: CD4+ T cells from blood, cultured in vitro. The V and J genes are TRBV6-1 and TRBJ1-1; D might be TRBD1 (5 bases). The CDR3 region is CASSGPGGTEAFF. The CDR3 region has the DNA TGTGCCAGCAGTGGCCCGGGGGGCACTGAAGCTTTCTTT.